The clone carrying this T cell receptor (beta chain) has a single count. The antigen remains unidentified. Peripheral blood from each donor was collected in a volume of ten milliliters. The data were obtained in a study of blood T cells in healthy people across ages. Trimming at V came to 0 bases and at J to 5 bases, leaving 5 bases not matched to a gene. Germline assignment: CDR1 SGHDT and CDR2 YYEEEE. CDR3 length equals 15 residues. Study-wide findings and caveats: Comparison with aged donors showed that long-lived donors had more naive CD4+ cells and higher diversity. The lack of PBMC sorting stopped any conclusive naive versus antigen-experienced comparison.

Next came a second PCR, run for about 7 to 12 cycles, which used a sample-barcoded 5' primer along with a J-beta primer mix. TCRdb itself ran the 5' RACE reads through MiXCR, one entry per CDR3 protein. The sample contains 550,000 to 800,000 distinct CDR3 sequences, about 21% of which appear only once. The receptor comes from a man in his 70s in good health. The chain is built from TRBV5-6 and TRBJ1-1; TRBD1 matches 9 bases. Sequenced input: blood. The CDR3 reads CASSLAQGAGTEAFF. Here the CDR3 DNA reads TGTGCCAGCAGCTTGGCACAGGGGGCGGGAACTGAAGCTTTCTTT.